Each of the 15 T cell receptor beta chains below was sequenced from the same sample in a study of T cell repertoires in cytomegalovirus infection. Their recognized antigens are unknown. TCRdb re-called the reads with MiXCR, one entry per CDR3 protein. The sample has over 120,000 distinct CDR3 sequences; about 32% are singletons. Source: CD8+ T cells from cultured PBMCs, taken from culture after CMV antigen stimulation. Receptor source: a human donor in good health (CMV status not recorded). Some clones in this sample may be carry-over from other donors' samples.

The chain combines TRBV5-4 with TRBJ1-1; 7 nucleotides line up with TRBD1. Unmatched junction bases numbered 8, after V lost 6 bases and J lost 0 bases. Germline CDR1 SGHNT, CDR2 YYREEE (reference sequence). The CDR3 runs 15 residues. The CDR3 reads CASTLTGQLNTEAFF. The CDR3 nucleotides read TGTGCCAGCACCCTAACGGGACAGCTGAACACTGAAGCTTTCTTT. The variable domain in full, with the rest retrieved from reference TRBV5-4 and TRBJ1-1, is ETGVTQSPTHLIKTRGQQVTLRCSSQSGHNTVSWYQQALGQGPQFIFQYYREEENGRGNFPPRFSGLQFPNYSSELNVNALELDDSALYLCASTLTGQLNTEAFFGQGTRLTVV.

The chain combines TRBV29-1 with TRBJ2-7; no clear D. The CDR3 spans 13 residues. Trimming took 1 base from V and 4 from J, leaving 11 bases between them. CDR1 is SQVTM and CDR2 is ANQGSEA in the germline V gene. Here the CDR3 reads CSVEVSRGYEQYF. The CDR3 nucleotides read TGCAGCGTTGAAGTATCACGTGGGTACGAGCAGTACTTC.

The sample holds a few counts of this clonotype. The chain joins TRBV12-3 or TRBV12-4 to TRBJ2-7; D may be TRBD1 or TRBD2 (5 bases each). Trimming pared 3 bases from V and 4 bases from J, leaving 10 bases between. The CDR3 extends over 13 amino acids. CDR3 sequence reads: CASSFGGVYEQYF. The CDR3 DNA follows: TGTGCCAGCAGTTTTGGGGGAGTATACGAGCAGTACTTC.

This rearrangement joins TRBV27 to TRBJ1-1; D may be TRBD1 (6 bases). The CDR3 loop spans 15 amino acids. Germline lookup yields CDR1 MNHEY and CDR2 SMNVEV (reference sequence). Trimming left V 0 bases short and J 4 bases short, with 12 bases between. The CDR3 reads CASSLSGQGTTEAFF. The CDR3 region has the DNA TGTGCCAGCAGTTTATCGGGGCAGGGGACCACTGAAGCTTTCTTT.

The V and J genes are TRBV20-1 and TRBJ2-3; 8 positions agree with TRBD2. Per the germline V gene, CDR1 is DFQATT and CDR2 is SNEGSKA (reference sequence). The junction had 6 bases not matched to a gene; V was cut back by 5 bases and J by 2 bases. The CDR3 has 14 residues. The CDR3 bases are TGCAGTGCTGGGGCGGGGGGCCCCACAGATACGCAGTATTTT. Its protein is CSAGAGGPTDTQYF.

CDR3 nucleotides: TGCAGCGTTGCCGACGGGGCCGTTGATGAAAAACTGTTTTTT. It is translated as CSVADGAVDEKLFF. This chain links TRBV29-1 with TRBJ1-4, with D tentatively TRBD1 (5 bases). The CDR3 consists of 14 residues. In germline, CDR1 is SQVTM, CDR2 ANQGSEA. Trimming removed 4 bases from V and 6 bases from J, with 15 bases in between. The variable domain in full, with the rest retrieved from reference TRBV29-1 and TRBJ1-4, is SAVISQKPSRDICQRGTSLTIQCQVDSQVTMMFWYRQQPGQSLTLIATANQGSEATYESGFVIDKFPISRPNLTFSTLTVSNMSPEDSSIYLCSVADGAVDEKLFFGSGTQLSVL.

This clonotype was found once. The chain has TRBV2 and TRBJ2-7; D remains unclear. Germline V gene data show CDR1 as SNHLY and CDR2 as FYNNEI. V was shortened by 6 bases and J by 3 bases, with 9 bases between the two germline ends. The CDR3 spans 12 residues. The CDR3 sequence is CASRVIFYEQYF. Here the CDR3 DNA reads TGTGCCAGCAGAGTTATCTTCTACGAGCAGTACTTC.

This clonotype showed up just a few times. J is TRBJ1-1 and V is TRBV5-1; weak D call: TRBD1 (6 bases). Germline V gene sequence: CDR1 SGHRS, CDR2 YFSETQ. This CDR3 is built from 15 residues. Trimming removed 1 base at V and 1 base at J, with 11 bases between. The CDR3 coding sequence is TGCGCCAGCAGCTTGAGCACAGGGACGAACACTGAAGCTTTCTTT. Encoded protein: CASSLSTGTNTEAFF.

V is TRBV5-1 and J is TRBJ2-1; a possible D gene is TRBD2 (6 bases). This CDR3 is 15 amino acids long. Germline CDR1 reads SGHRS; CDR2 reads YFSETQ. V was shortened by 1 base and J by 7 bases, with 15 bases between the two germline ends. The CDR3 nucleotides read TGCGCCAGCAGCTTGTTCCTGACTAGGGAGAATGAGCAGTTCTTC. It specifies CASSLFLTRENEQFF. Full variable domain (remainder filled in from reference TRBV5-1 and TRBJ2-1): KAGVTQTPRYLIKTRGQQVTLSCSPISGHRSVSWYQQTPGQGLQFLFEYFSETQRNKGNFPGRFSGRQFSNSRSEMNVSTLELGDSALYLCASSLFLTRENEQFFGPGTRLTVL.

This clonotype was seen a few times. The chain has TRBV19 and TRBJ2-7; the match to TRBD1 covers 8 bases. The CDR3 loop spans 13 amino acids. CDR1 is LNHDA and CDR2 is SQIVND in the germline V gene (reference sequence). V was clipped by 8 bases and J by 2 bases; unmatched bases: 5. In DNA form, the CDR3 reads TGTGCCAGTGGGGGACAGGCCCCCTACGAGCAGTACTTC. It specifies CASGGQAPYEQYF.

V and J are TRBV7-6 and TRBJ2-1; D unresolved. V lost 1 base, J lost 5 bases, and 6 bases lay in between. The CDR3 has 13 residues. Germline assignment: CDR1 SGHVS and CDR2 FNYEAQ. As DNA, the CDR3 is TGTGCCAGCAGCTTAGAGAATCACAATGAGCAGTTCTTC. Protein: CASSLENHNEQFF.

In this sample, this clonotype turned up a few times. The chain recombines TRBV12-3 or TRBV12-4 with TRBJ2-7; D ambiguous. The CDR3 totals 12 residues. Trimming removed 7 bases from V and 5 bases from J, with 12 bases in between. For the CDR3, the DNA is TGTGCCAGCACCCAATCAGGCCACGAGCAGTACTTC. Protein sequence: CASTQSGHEQYF.

In its sample, this clonotype was seen many times. The chain recombines TRBV30 with TRBJ1-5; TRBD1 is a possible D gene (6 bases). V lost 3 bases, J lost 5 bases, and 14 bases lay in between. CDR1 is GTSNPN and CDR2 is SVGIG in the germline V gene (reference sequence). The CDR3 totals 14 residues. The CDR3 region is CAWRARDTDQPQHF. The CDR3 DNA follows: TGTGCCTGGAGGGCCCGGGACACTGATCAGCCCCAGCATTTT.

The chain employs TRBV7-2 and TRBJ2-7; 9 bases are shared with TRBD1. V gave up 6 bases and J gave up 4 bases; unmatched junction bases: 7. Per the germline V gene, CDR1 is SGHTA and CDR2 is FQGNSA. The CDR3 loop spans 14 amino acids. The CDR3 loop is CASSRTGEKYEQYF. In nucleotides, the CDR3 is TGTGCCAGCAGTAGGACAGGGGAGAAGTACGAGCAGTACTTC.

The sample holds many counts of this clonotype. The chain links TRBV7-2 to TRBJ1-2; weak D call: TRBD1 (6 bases). The CDR3 totals 15 residues. Per the germline V gene, CDR1 is SGHTA and CDR2 is FQGNSA. Between the trimmed V and J ends, which lost 7 bases and 3 bases, there was a span of 18 bases. CDR3 region: CASTPYGGAYYGYTF. CDR3 DNA sequence: TGTGCCAGCACCCCCTATGGGGGCGCTTACTATGGCTACACCTTC.